The 13 T cell receptor beta chains below come from one sample, sequenced in a study of post-analysis software for immune sequencing data. Regarding the study as a whole: In patients, TRBV5-6, TRBV5-1 and TRBV20-1 belonged to roughly five TRBV segments found more frequently than in controls.

cDNA libraries for TCR beta contained unique molecular identifiers. TCRdb redid the calling of the PCR reads with MiXCR, one entry per CDR3 protein. The data show about 460,000 distinct CDR3 sequences, roughly 45% seen once. The antigens of these receptors remain unknown. The sequenced sample consisted of blood. The source of these receptors is a girl aged 10-17 years with multiple sclerosis.

In this sample, this clonotype turned up a few times. V is TRBV18 and J is TRBJ2-6; D is unresolved. Germline-derived CDR1 and CDR2 are KGHSH and LQKENI. V lost 3 bases to trimming and J lost 0 bases, with 9 bases between them. The CDR3 is 16 amino acids. The CDR3 spells CASSPTASSGANVLTF. DNA for the CDR3: TGTGCCAGCTCACCCACCGCCTCCTCTGGGGCCAACGTCCTGACTTTC.

This clonotype was observed a handful of times. The chain uses TRBV6-5 and TRBJ2-7; TRBD1 matches 8 bases. In germline, CDR1 is MNHEY, CDR2 SVGAGI. Trimming removed 4 bases from V and 2 bases from J; junction bases left unmatched: 4. The CDR3 totals 14 residues. The CDR3 reads CASSSTGAPYEQYF. The CDR3 nucleotides read TGTGCCAGCAGTTCGACAGGGGCCCCCTACGAGCAGTACTTC.

This clonotype has just a few counts. The rearrangement uses TRBV5-1 and TRBJ2-7, with D uncertain. V shed 0 bases and J shed 1 base, with 8 bases lying between them. This CDR3 has 14 residues. CDR1 is SGHRS and CDR2 is YFSETQ in the germline V gene. In nucleotides, the CDR3 is TGCGCCAGCAGCTTGGATGCCGAATCCTACGAGCAGTACTTC. This encodes CASSLDAESYEQYF.

This clonotype was counted between two and nine times. The chain recombines TRBV20-1 with TRBJ2-1, with 9 bases aligning to TRBD2. After removal of 0 bases from V and 10 bases from J, the junction contained 13 bases not matched to a gene. Germline lookup yields CDR1 DFQATT and CDR2 SNEGSKA (reference sequence). The CDR3 sequence is 16 residues long. The CDR3 coding sequence is TGCAGTGCTAGAGATTCGCGTAAATTGACTAGCGGCGAGCAGTTCTTC. Its translation is CSARDSRKLTSGEQFF.

The rearrangement uses TRBV6-5 and TRBJ2-7; the D is unclear. The germline V gene has CDR1 MNHEY and CDR2 SVGAGI. V was shortened by 2 bases and J by 7 bases, with 12 bases between the two germline ends. The CDR3 has 13 amino acids. CDR3 sequence (DNA): TGTGCCAGCAGTTACAAAGTAGGAAAGGAGCAGTACTTC. Translated, it gives CASSYKVGKEQYF.

To note about this clonotype: A much larger clone sits a single nucleotide away, making a read error possible. The chain has TRBV9 and TRBJ1-1, with D unresolved. The V and J ends lost 0 bases and 1 base respectively, with 4 bases between them. Germline values: CDR1 SGDLS, CDR2 YYNGEE. The CDR3 totals 13 residues. CDR3 residues: CASSVDRNTEAFF. The CDR3 DNA is TGTGCCAGCAGCGTAGACAGGAACACTGAAGCTTTCTTT.

This clonotype was seen more than once but under ten times. This chain joins TRBV6-6 and TRBJ2-1, with a possible D match to TRBD1 (6 bases). Germline CDR1 and CDR2: MNHNY and SVGAGI (reference sequence). The CDR3 spans 11 residues. V gave up 5 bases and J gave up 10 bases, with 9 bases separating them. Here the CDR3 DNA reads TGTGCCAGCAGTCCCGGACAGGAGCAGTTCTTC. Amino acid sequence: CASSPGQEQFF.

The chain links TRBV7-3 to TRBJ1-6; a weak D match, TRBD1 (5 bases). Germline V gene lookup returns CDR1 SGHTA and CDR2 FQGTGA. The CDR3 is made up of 15 amino acids. V lost 2 bases and J lost 7, with 12 bases in between. The CDR3 spells CASSLEGGQNSPLHF. DNA for the CDR3: TGTGCCAGCAGCTTAGAGGGCGGACAAAATTCACCCCTCCACTTT. The full variable domain, with the rest looked up from reference TRBV7-3 and TRBJ1-6, is GAGVSQTPSNKVTEKGKYVELRCDPISGHTALYWYRQSLGQGPEFLIYFQGTGAADDSGLPNDRFFAVRPEGSVSTLKIQRTERGDSAVYLCASSLEGGQNSPLHFGNGTRLTVT.

V and J are TRBV6-1 and TRBJ1-4; D is uncertain. Germline lookup yields CDR1 MNHNS and CDR2 SASEGT. Trimming shortened V by 6 bases and J by 8 bases, and 10 bases separated the two germline ends. This CDR3 spans 12 amino acids. CDR3 residues: CASSGQPEKLFF. In nucleotides, the CDR3 is TGTGCCAGCAGCGGGCAGCCCGAAAAACTGTTTTTT.

The V call is TRBV12-3 or TRBV12-4, the J call TRBJ2-7; TRBD2 aligns across 15 bases. The V segment lost 5 bases and the J segment 4 bases; nucleotides outside the gene matches: 3. This CDR3 is 15 amino acids long. In DNA, the CDR3 is TGTGCCAGCAGTGGACTAGCGGGAGGGTTGTACGAGCAGTACTTC. Amino acids: CASSGLAGGLYEQYF.

The chain combines TRBV7-2 with TRBJ2-5; TRBD2 aligns across 9 bases. Germline trimming cut 2 bases from V and 4 bases from J; bases unmatched to any gene: 5. The germline gives CDR1 SGHTA, CDR2 FQGNSA. This CDR3 has 15 amino acids. The CDR3 loop is CASSLNAGGPETQYF. The CDR3 DNA is TGTGCCAGCAGCTTAAATGCGGGAGGGCCAGAGACCCAGTACTTC.

The chain carries TRBV6-1 and TRBJ1-4; no definite D call. There are 13 residues in the CDR3. Germline assignment: CDR1 MNHNS and CDR2 SASEGT. V was shortened by 4 bases and J by 6 bases, with 9 bases between the two germline ends. The CDR3 reads CASSVREDEKLFF. The DNA of the CDR3 is TGTGCCAGCAGTGTCAGAGAGGATGAAAAACTGTTTTTT.

The V and J genes are TRBV18 and TRBJ2-1; 13 bases align to TRBD2. The CDR3 loop spans 14 amino acids. Germline assignment: CDR1 KGHSH and CDR2 LQKENI. V trimming: 10 bases; J trimming: 8 bases; junction bases outside the gene matches: 8. The CDR3: CATSRTSGRDEQFF. The CDR3 coding sequence is TGTGCCACCTCTAGGACTAGCGGGAGAGATGAGCAGTTCTTC.